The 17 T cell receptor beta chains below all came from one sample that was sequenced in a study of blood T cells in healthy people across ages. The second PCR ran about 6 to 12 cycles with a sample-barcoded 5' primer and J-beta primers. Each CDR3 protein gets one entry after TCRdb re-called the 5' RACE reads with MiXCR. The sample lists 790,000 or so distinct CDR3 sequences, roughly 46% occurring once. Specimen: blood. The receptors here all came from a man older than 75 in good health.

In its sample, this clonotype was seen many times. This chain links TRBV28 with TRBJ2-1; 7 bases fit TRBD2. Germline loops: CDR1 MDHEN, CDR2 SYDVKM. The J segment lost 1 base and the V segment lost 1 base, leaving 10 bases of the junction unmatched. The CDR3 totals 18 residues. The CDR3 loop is CASSLYRGRVDSYNEQFF. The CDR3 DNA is TGTGCCAGCAGTTTATATCGGGGGAGGGTTGATTCCTACAATGAGCAGTTCTTC.

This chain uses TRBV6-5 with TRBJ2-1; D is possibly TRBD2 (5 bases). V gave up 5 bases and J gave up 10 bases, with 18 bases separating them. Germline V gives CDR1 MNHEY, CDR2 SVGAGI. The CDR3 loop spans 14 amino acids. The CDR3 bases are TGTGCCAGCAGTGCTCTAGGTGGGAGTGGAGAGCAGTTCTTC. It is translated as CASSALGGSGEQFF.

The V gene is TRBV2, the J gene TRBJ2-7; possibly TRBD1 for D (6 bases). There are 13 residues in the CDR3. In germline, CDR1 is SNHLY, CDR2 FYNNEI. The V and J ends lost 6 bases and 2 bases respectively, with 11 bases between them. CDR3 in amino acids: CASRVGQTYEQYF. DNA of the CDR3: TGTGCCAGCAGAGTTGGACAGACCTACGAGCAGTACTTC. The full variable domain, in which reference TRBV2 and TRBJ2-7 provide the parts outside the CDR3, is EPEVTQTPSHQVTQMGQEVILRCVPISNHLYFYWYRQILGQKVEFLVSFYNNEISEKSEIFDDQFSVERPDGSNFTLKIRSTKLEDSAMYFCASRVGQTYEQYFGPGTRLTVT.

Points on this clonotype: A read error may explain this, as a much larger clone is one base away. CDR3 DNA: TGCAGTGCTATCCCGTACCGGGACGCCGTGGCCTACAAGCAGTACTTC. Its protein product is CSAIPYRDAVAYKQYF. The chain employs TRBV20-1 and TRBJ2-5; D is perhaps TRBD1 or TRBD2 (5 bases each). CDR1 and CDR2 (germline): DFQATT, SNEGSKA (reference sequence). This CDR3 is built from 16 residues. The V end lost 4 bases, the J end lost 11 bases, and 29 bases lay between the germline ends.

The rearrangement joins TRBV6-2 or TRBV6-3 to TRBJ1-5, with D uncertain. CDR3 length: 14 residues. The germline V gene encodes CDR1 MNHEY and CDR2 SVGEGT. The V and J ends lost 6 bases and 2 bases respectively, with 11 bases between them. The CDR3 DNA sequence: TGTGCCAGCAGATACCAGAGAGGCAATCAGCCCCAGCATTTT. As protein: CASRYQRGNQPQHF.

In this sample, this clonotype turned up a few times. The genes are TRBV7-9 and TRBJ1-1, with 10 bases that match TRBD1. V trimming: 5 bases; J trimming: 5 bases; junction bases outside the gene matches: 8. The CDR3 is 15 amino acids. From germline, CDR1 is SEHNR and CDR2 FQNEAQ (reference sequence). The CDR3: CASSRSGTGATEAFF. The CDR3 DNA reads TGTGCCAGCAGCCGTTCCGGGACAGGGGCTACTGAAGCTTTCTTT.

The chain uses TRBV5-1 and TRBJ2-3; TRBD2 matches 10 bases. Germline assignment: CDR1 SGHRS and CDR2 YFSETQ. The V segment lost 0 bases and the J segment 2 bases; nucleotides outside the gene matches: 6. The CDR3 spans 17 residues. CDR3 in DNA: TGCGCCAGCAGCTTGGCCGTAGCGGGAGGTTCCACAGATACGCAGTATTTT. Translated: CASSLAVAGGSTDTQYF.

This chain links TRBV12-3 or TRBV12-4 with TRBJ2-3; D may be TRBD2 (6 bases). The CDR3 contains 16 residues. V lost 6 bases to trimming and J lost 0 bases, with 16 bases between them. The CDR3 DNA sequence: TGTGCCAGCAGCTCAATGGGGGGACTCAGCACAGATACGCAGTATTTT. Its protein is CASSSMGGLSTDTQYF.

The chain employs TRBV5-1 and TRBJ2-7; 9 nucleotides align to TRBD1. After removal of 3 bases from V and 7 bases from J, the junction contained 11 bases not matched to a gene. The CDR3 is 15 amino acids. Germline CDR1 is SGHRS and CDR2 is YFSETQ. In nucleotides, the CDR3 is TGCGCCAGCAGCTCGGACAGGGGACGGAAAGGGGAGCAGTACTTC. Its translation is CASSSDRGRKGEQYF.

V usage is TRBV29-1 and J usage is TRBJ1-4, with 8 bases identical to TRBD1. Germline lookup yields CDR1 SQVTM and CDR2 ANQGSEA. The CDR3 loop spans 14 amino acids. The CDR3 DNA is TGCAGTGCTCAAGCAGGGGGCTCCGGTGAAAAACTGTTTTTT. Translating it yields CSAQAGGSGEKLFF.

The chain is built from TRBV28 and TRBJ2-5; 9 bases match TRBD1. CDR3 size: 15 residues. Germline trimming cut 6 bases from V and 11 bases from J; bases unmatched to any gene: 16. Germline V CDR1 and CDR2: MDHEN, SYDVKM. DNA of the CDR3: TGTGCCAGCAGGGAGCCGGGACAGGGCTACAATGAGCAGTACTTC. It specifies CASREPGQGYNEQYF.

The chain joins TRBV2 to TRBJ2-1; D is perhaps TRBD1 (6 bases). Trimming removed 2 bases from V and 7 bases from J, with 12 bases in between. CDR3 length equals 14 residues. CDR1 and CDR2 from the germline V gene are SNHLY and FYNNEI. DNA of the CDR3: TGTGCCAGCAGTGAAATGGGGGCTACGAATGAGCAGTTCTTC. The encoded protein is CASSEMGATNEQFF.

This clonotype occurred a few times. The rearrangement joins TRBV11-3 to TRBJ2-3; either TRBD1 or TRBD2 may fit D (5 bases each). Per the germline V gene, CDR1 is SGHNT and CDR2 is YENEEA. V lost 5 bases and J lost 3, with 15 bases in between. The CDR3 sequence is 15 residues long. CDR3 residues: CASSPRDDGTDTQYF. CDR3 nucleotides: TGTGCCAGCAGCCCACGGGACGACGGGACAGATACGCAGTATTTT.

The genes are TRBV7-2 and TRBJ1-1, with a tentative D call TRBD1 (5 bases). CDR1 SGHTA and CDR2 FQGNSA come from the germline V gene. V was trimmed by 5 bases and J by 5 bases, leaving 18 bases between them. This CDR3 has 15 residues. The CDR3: CASSNTGAGRTEAFF. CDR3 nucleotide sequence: TGTGCCAGCAGCAATACAGGAGCGGGCAGAACTGAAGCTTTCTTT.

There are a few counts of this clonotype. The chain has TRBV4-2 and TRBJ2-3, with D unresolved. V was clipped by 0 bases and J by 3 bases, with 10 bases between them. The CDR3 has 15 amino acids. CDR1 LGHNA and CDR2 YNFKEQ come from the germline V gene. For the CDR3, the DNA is TGTGCCAGCAGCCAAGAGAGGAGCTTAACAGATACGCAGTATTTT. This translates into CASSQERSLTDTQYF.

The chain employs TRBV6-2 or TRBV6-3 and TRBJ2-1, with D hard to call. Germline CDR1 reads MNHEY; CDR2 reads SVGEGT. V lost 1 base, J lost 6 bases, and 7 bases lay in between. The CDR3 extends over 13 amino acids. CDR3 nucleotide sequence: TGTGCCAGCAGTTACTTGGGCCTCAATGAGCAGTTCTTC. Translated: CASSYLGLNEQFF.

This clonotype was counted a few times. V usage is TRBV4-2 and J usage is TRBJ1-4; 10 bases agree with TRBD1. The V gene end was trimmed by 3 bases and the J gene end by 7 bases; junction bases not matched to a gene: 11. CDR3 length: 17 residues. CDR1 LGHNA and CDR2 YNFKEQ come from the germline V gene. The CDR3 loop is CASSHASGTGAREKLFF. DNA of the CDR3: TGTGCCAGCAGCCATGCATCCGGGACAGGGGCACGTGAAAAACTGTTTTTT.